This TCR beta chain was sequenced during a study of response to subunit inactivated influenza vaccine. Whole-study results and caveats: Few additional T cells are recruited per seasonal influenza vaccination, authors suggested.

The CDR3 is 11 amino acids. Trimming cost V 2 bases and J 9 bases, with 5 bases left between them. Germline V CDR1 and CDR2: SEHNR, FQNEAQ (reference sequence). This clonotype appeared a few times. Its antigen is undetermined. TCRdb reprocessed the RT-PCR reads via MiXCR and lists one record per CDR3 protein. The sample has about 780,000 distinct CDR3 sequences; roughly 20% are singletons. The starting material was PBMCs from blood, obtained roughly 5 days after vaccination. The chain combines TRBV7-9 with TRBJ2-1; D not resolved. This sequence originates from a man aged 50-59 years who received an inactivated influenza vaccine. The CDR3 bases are TGTGCCAGCAGCTTACATGGTGAGCAGTTCTTC. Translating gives CASSLHGEQFF.